A single sample is the source of the 24 T cell receptor beta chains below, sequenced in a study of T cells in Graves' hyperthyroidism and ophthalmopathy. The source material, RNA transcripts, was used to amplify TCR beta CDR3 regions. First-round RT-PCR targeting the TCR CDR3 was performed with the HTBI primer set. TCRdb used MiXCR to reprocess the multiplex PCR reads, holding one entry per CDR3 protein. Of more than 300,000 distinct CDR3 sequences listed, less than 20% are singletons. The specimen sequenced was blood. These receptors came from a man younger than 30 with Graves' ophthalmopathy.

This clonotype was observed many times. The chain employs TRBV20-1 and TRBJ2-3, with 12 bases aligning to TRBD2. The V gene end was trimmed by 6 bases and the J gene end by 6 bases; junction bases not matched to a gene: 10. In germline, CDR1 is DFQATT, CDR2 SNEGSKA (reference sequence). CDR3 length: 15 amino acids. CDR3 nucleotides: TGCAGTGCCCGGCCGGGACTAGCGGGCCTGGATACGCAGTATTTT. This translates into CSARPGLAGLDTQYF.

This clonotype showed up many times. The J gene is TRBJ2-2, the V gene TRBV12-3 or TRBV12-4; D is ambiguous. The ends were cut back, 6 bases at V and 0 bases at J, with 5 bases in the middle. The CDR3 contains 13 residues. CDR3 in amino acids: CASRRTNTGELFF. CDR3 DNA sequence: TGTGCCAGCAGGCGAACGAACACCGGGGAGCTGTTTTTT.

This clonotype was counted many times. V and J are TRBV12-3 or TRBV12-4 and TRBJ1-2; unclear D gene. Trimming shortened V by 5 bases and J by 8 bases, and 21 bases separated the two germline ends. The CDR3 has 15 residues. Written as DNA, the CDR3 is TGTGCCAGCAGTGAGGAAGGGAGAGGCTATAGCGGCTACACCTTC. It yields the protein CASSEEGRGYSGYTF.

This clonotype was found a few times. The chain couples TRBV28 to TRBJ1-4, with TRBD1 as a possible D gene (6 bases). V shed 4 bases and J shed 8 bases, with 17 bases lying between them. The CDR3 has 15 amino acids. Germline V gene sequence: CDR1 MDHEN, CDR2 SYDVKM. CDR3 sequence reads: CASSSAGGGGEKLFF. CDR3 nucleotide sequence: TGTGCCAGCAGTTCGGCGGGAGGGGGGGGGGAAAAACTGTTTTTT.

There are many counts of this clonotype. The rearrangement joins TRBV6-1 to TRBJ2-2; D call uncertain. The CDR3 totals 14 residues. Per germline, CDR1 MNHNS and CDR2 SASEGT. Trimming took off 5 bases at V and 0 bases at J, with 7 bases between the two ends. The CDR3 spells CASSPEANTGELFF. In DNA form, the CDR3 reads TGTGCCAGCAGTCCTGAGGCGAACACCGGGGAGCTGTTTTTT.

The chain carries TRBV19 and TRBJ2-7, with D maybe TRBD2 (5 bases). CDR1 LNHDA and CDR2 SQIVND come from the germline V gene (reference sequence). The CDR3 sequence is 14 residues long. Trimming stripped 6 bases from V and 3 bases from J, with 15 bases between. Written as DNA, the CDR3 is TGTGCCAGTAGCCTGGCGGCCGGGAACTACGAGCAGTACTTC. This translates into CASSLAAGNYEQYF.

This clonotype was detected only a few times. The CDR3 DNA reads TGTGCCACCTCTGACGGGTATATCCCCCGGGTCGGCCATCAGCCCCAGCATTTT. It yields the protein CATSDGYIPRVGHQPQHF. This rearrangement joins TRBV2 to TRBJ1-5; no definite D call. Germline-derived CDR1 and CDR2 are SNHLY and FYNNEI. The CDR3 spans 18 residues. The V end was cut by 10 bases, the J end by 5 bases, with 30 bases between.

This clonotype showed up just a few times. The chain couples TRBV15 to TRBJ2-7, with 9 nucleotides matching TRBD1. The CDR3 is 15 amino acids. Germline CDR1 and CDR2: LNHNV and YYDKDF (reference sequence). J gave up 3 bases and V 4 bases, and 7 bases lay outside the gene matches. Here the CDR3 reads CATSTATGGNYEQYF. CDR3 DNA: TGTGCCACCAGCACTGCGACAGGGGGGAACTACGAGCAGTACTTC.

This clonotype has at least ten counts. The chain couples TRBV3-1 to TRBJ1-4; 9 nucleotides agree with TRBD1. The CDR3 spans 16 residues. The trim removed 4 bases at V and 3 bases at J, leaving 6 bases unmatched. CDR1 LGHDT and CDR2 YNNKEL come from the germline V gene (reference sequence). The CDR3 nucleotides are TGTGCCAGCAGCCCCCTGACAGGGGGTCCTAATGAAAAACTGTTTTTT. This gives the protein CASSPLTGGPNEKLFF.

This clonotype has more than one count but fewer than ten. The J gene is TRBJ2-7, the V gene TRBV29-1, with a possible D match to TRBD2 (6 bases). Per the germline V gene, CDR1 is SQVTM and CDR2 is ANQGSEA. CDR3 length equals 14 residues. V was clipped by 5 bases and J by 5 bases, with 19 bases between them. The CDR3 region has the DNA TGCAGCGTTATCCCCCTCGGGGGTCTCCACGAGCAGTACTTC. It specifies CSVIPLGGLHEQYF.

This clonotype showed up many times. The genes are TRBV10-3 and TRBJ2-5; perhaps TRBD2 as D (6 bases). From germline, CDR1 is ENHRY and CDR2 SYGVKD. V shed 9 bases and J shed 5 bases, with 16 bases lying between them. This CDR3 has 13 amino acids. CDR3 nucleotide sequence: TGTGCCATGAGACCCGTAGGAGGGGAGACCCAGTACTTC. This sequence encodes CAMRPVGGETQYF.

This clonotype was recorded a few times. For the CDR3, the DNA is TGTGCCACCAGTGATGGACAGGGTCTAAGTGGCAATCAGCCCCAGCATTTT. Translation: CATSDGQGLSGNQPQHF. This sequence joins TRBV24-1 and TRBJ1-5; 8 bases are a match to TRBD1. Germline V lookup: CDR1 KGHDR, CDR2 SFDVKD. The CDR3 has 17 residues. Losses at the gene ends were 3 bases for V and 2 bases for J; bases not matched to a gene: 8.

The chain uses TRBV7-9 and TRBJ2-1; 11 bases line up with TRBD2. This CDR3 contains 22 residues. V shed 4 bases and J 0 bases; nucleotides not matched to a gene: 20. Germline V gene sequence: CDR1 SEHNR, CDR2 FQNEAQ (reference sequence). The CDR3 bases are TGTGCCAGCAGCTCATCCGTTCTTAGCGGGGGGGCCCTTTTTAGCTCCTACAATGAGCAGTTCTTC. It specifies CASSSSVLSGGALFSSYNEQFF.

Of note for this clonotype: A much larger clone differs by one base, so this may be a read error. The CDR3 protein is CGARTRTGGEKLFF. The CDR3 DNA reads TGCGGTGCTAGAACAAGGACAGGGGGCGAAAAACTGTTTTTT. The chain joins TRBV20-1 to TRBJ1-4; 11 bases map to TRBD1. This CDR3 comprises 14 residues. CDR1 DFQATT and CDR2 SNEGSKA come from the germline V gene (reference sequence).

In its sample, this clonotype was seen many times. The V and J genes are TRBV3-1 and TRBJ1-6, with unresolved D. This CDR3 comprises 15 residues. Trimming removed 0 bases at V and 16 bases at J, with 19 bases between. CDR1 and CDR2 from the germline V gene are LGHDT and YNNKEL (reference sequence). CDR3 residues: CASSQDRRREAILHF. CDR3 DNA: TGTGCCAGCAGCCAAGATCGTCGCCGGGAGGCCATACTCCACTTT.

This clonotype was seen only a few times. This chain links TRBV13 with TRBJ2-2; D is uncertain. Trimming pared 2 bases from V and 1 base from J, leaving 5 bases between. Germline V lookup: CDR1 PRHDT, CDR2 FYEKMQ (reference sequence). CDR3 length: 14 amino acids. CDR3 residues: CASSLLGNTGELFF. In DNA form, the CDR3 reads TGTGCCAGCAGCTTATTGGGGAACACCGGGGAGCTGTTTTTT.

This clonotype was recorded many times. The chain couples TRBV11-1 to TRBJ1-1; 7 positions agree with TRBD1. In germline, CDR1 is SGHAT, CDR2 FQDESV (reference sequence). Trimming removed 5 bases from V and 5 bases from J; junction bases left unmatched: 8. The CDR3 totals 14 residues. The CDR3 nucleotides read TGTGCCAGCAGCCCCCGACAGGGTGGGACTGAAGCTTTCTTT. Its protein product is CASSPRQGGTEAFF.

This clonotype has a count of ten or more. This sequence joins TRBV12-3 or TRBV12-4 and TRBJ2-3; TRBD2 matches at 10 bases. With 6 bases clipped from V and 3 bases from J, the junction kept 6 bases outside the gene matches. This CDR3 is built from 15 residues. The CDR3 DNA is TGTGCCAGCAGCCGAGCGGGGGGGGGGACAGATACGCAGTATTTT. As protein: CASSRAGGGTDTQYF.

This clonotype has a handful of counts. The V gene is TRBV15, the J gene TRBJ1-5, with D tentatively TRBD1 (5 bases). Germline-derived CDR1 and CDR2 are LNHNV and YYDKDF (reference sequence). V was clipped by 0 bases and J by 6 bases, with 15 bases between them. The CDR3 totals 16 residues. CDR3 region: CATSRDAPRVGQPQHF. CDR3 DNA sequence: TGTGCCACCAGCAGAGATGCTCCCAGGGTGGGTCAGCCCCAGCATTTT.

J is TRBJ2-7 and V is TRBV6-2 or TRBV6-3; D is unresolved. V lost 2 bases and J 0 bases, leaving 8 bases between the germline ends. Germline V lookup: CDR1 MNHEY, CDR2 SVGEGT. The CDR3 has 14 residues. CDR3 sequence: CASSYGPSSYEQYF. DNA of the CDR3: TGTGCCAGCAGTTACGGCCCTAGCTCCTACGAGCAGTACTTC.

The chain has TRBV9 and TRBJ2-7, with D possibly TRBD1 on 6 matching bases. Trimming removed 0 bases from V and 4 bases from J, with 14 bases in between. Germline V gives CDR1 SGDLS, CDR2 YYNGEE. The CDR3 covers 15 residues. DNA for the CDR3: TGTGCCAGCAGCGTAGGGCAGGGGCTAACATACGAGCAGTACTTC. Translating it yields CASSVGQGLTYEQYF.

In this sample, this clonotype turned up many times. The chain has TRBV9 and TRBJ1-1; 9 bases map to TRBD1. The V segment lost 0 bases and the J segment 3 bases; nucleotides outside the gene matches: 3. The germline gives CDR1 SGDLS, CDR2 YYNGEE. CDR3 length: 15 amino acids. Written as DNA, the CDR3 is TGTGCCAGCAGCGTAGCTACAGGGGGCTACACTGAAGCTTTCTTT. Encoded protein: CASSVATGGYTEAFF.

V and J are TRBV2 and TRBJ2-5, with 9 bases identical to TRBD2. The J segment lost 5 bases and the V segment lost 5 bases, leaving 6 bases of the junction unmatched. The V gene's germline CDR1 is SNHLY and CDR2 FYNNEI. There are 14 residues in the CDR3. DNA for the CDR3: TGTGCCAGCAGTATAGGACTAGCGTTGGAGACCCAGTACTTC. It codes for CASSIGLALETQYF.

Only a few counts were recorded for this clonotype. This chain uses TRBV3-1 with TRBJ2-1; perhaps TRBD2 as D (7 bases). With 1 base removed from V and 8 bases from J, the gap between germline ends came to 12 bases. This CDR3 is 14 amino acids long. CDR1 LGHDT and CDR2 YNNKEL come from the germline V gene (reference sequence). CDR3 DNA: TGTGCCAGCAGCCAAGCCGGGGGGCCCCATGAGCAGTTCTTC. As protein: CASSQAGGPHEQFF.